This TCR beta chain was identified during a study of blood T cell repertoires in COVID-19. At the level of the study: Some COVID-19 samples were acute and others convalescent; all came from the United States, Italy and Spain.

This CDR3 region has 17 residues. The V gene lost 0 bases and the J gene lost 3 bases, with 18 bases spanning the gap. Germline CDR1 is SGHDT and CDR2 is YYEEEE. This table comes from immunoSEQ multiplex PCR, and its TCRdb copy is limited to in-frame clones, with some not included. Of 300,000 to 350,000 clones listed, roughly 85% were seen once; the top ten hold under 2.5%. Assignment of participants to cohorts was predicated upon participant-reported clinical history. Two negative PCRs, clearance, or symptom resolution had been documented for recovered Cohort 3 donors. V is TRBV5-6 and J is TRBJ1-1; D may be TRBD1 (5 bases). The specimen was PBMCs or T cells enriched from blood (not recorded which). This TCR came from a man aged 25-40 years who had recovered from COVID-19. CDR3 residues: CASSLDGLRTSHTEAFF. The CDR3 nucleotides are TGTGCCAGCAGCTTGGATGGTCTACGGACAAGCCACACTGAAGCTTTCTTT.